These T cell receptor beta chains were read from a single sample in a study of cytomegalovirus exposure and HLA in healthy donors. The protocol was immunoSEQ multiplex PCR, while the TCRdb copy is restricted to in-frame clones and leaves out a portion. Among more than 250,000 clones listed, around 90% were seen once. The sequenced sample consisted of PBMCs. These receptors all stem from a woman between 25 and 40 years old in good health and CMV-seronegative. Each CDR3 is given with its conserved first and last residue. Each record gives: V gene, clone size, J gene, D gene, CDR3 protein, CDR3 DNA. A D gene is named only where the DNA matches it firmly. The size of a clone is reported for some rows only, either as once, few or many, or as a class for expanded clones.

V: TRBV11-2
size: -
J: TRBJ2-1
D: -
CDR3: CASSLSARAFGHEQFF
DNA: TGTGCCAGCAGCTTAAGTGCGAGGGCCTTCGGCCATGAGCAGTTCTTC

V: TRBV18
size: -
J: TRBJ2-1
D: TRBD2
CDR3: CASSPPGLGYNEQFF
DNA: TGTGCCAGCTCACCACCGGGACTAGGTTACAATGAGCAGTTCTTC

V: TRBV4-3
size: few
J: TRBJ2-7
D: -
CDR3: CASSQEPRSSYEQYF
DNA: TGCGCCAGCAGCCAAGAACCAAGATCGTCCTACGAGCAGTACTTC

V: TRBV7-3
size: -
J: TRBJ2-1
D: -
CDR3: CASSSPTYNEQFF
DNA: TGTGCCAGCAGCTCCCCCACCTACAATGAGCAGTTCTTC

V: TRBV27
size: -
J: TRBJ1-2
D: TRBD1
CDR3: CASSYTGAGSGYTF
DNA: TGTGCCAGCAGTTACACAGGGGCCGGTAGTGGCTACACCTTC

V: TRBV5-1
size: -
J: TRBJ2-7
D: TRBD2
CDR3: CASSFYSGSPYEQYF
DNA: TGCGCCAGCAGCTTTTATAGCGGGAGTCCCTACGAGCAGTACTTC

V: TRBV7-6
size: -
J: TRBJ2-5
D: -
CDR3: CASSLVVPDSQETQYF
DNA: TGTGCCAGCAGCTTAGTGGTTCCGGATTCTCAAGAGACCCAGTACTTC

V: TRBV28
size: -
J: TRBJ2-7
D: TRBD2
CDR3: CASTGGIPDYEQYF
DNA: TGTGCCAGCACGGGGGGTATTCCTGATTACGAGCAGTACTTC

V: TRBV6-5
size: once
J: TRBJ2-2
D: -
CDR3: CASSYSSRGAGELFF
DNA: TGTGCCAGCAGTTACTCGAGTAGGGGGGCCGGGGAGCTGTTTTTT

V: TRBV28
size: -
J: TRBJ1-5
D: -
CDR3: CASRWVDNQPQHF
DNA: TGTGCCAGCAGATGGGTAGACAATCAGCCCCAGCATTTT

V: TRBV28
size: -
J: TRBJ2-7
D: -
CDR3: CASRSDEYEQYF
DNA: TGTGCCAGCCGTTCGGATGAATACGAGCAGTACTTC

V: TRBV5-4
size: -
J: TRBJ2-3
D: TRBD2
CDR3: CASSMTSGITDTQYF
DNA: TGTGCCAGCAGCATGACTAGCGGGATCACAGATACGCAGTATTTT

V: TRBV9
size: -
J: TRBJ2-1
D: TRBD2
CDR3: CASSVEGGSSYNEQFF
DNA: TGTGCCAGCAGCGTAGAAGGCGGGAGCTCCTACAATGAGCAGTTCTTC

V: TRBV7-3
size: once
J: TRBJ2-1
D: -
CDR3: CASSLTGPNYNEQFF
DNA: TGTGCCAGCAGCTTAACAGGGCCGAATTACAATGAGCAGTTCTTC

V: TRBV7-6
size: -
J: TRBJ1-2
D: TRBD1
CDR3: CASSALGTDDYGYTF
DNA: TGTGCCAGCAGCGCTTTGGGGACAGATGACTATGGCTACACCTTC

V: TRBV30
size: few
J: TRBJ2-5
D: TRBD1
CDR3: CAWLRDRGSSSAQETQYF
DNA: TGTGCCTGGCTCCGGGACAGGGGGTCATCTAGCGCTCAAGAGACCCAGTACTTC

V: TRBV10-1
size: -
J: TRBJ2-7
D: TRBD2
CDR3: CASSDPPGLAFHEQYF
DNA: TGCGCCAGCAGTGACCCCCCGGGACTAGCGTTCCACGAGCAGTACTTC

V: TRBV4-2
size: few
J: TRBJ1-1
D: TRBD1
CDR3: CASRDRRNTEAFF
DNA: TGTGCCAGCAGGGACAGGAGGAACACTGAAGCTTTCTTT

V: TRBV15
size: -
J: TRBJ2-3
D: -
CDR3: CATSRGVSATDTQYF
DNA: TGTGCCACCAGCAGAGGGGTAAGCGCCACAGATACGCAGTATTTT

V: TRBV11-3
size: -
J: TRBJ2-7
D: TRBD2
CDR3: CASSLVAGGVSVYEQYF
DNA: TGTGCCAGCAGCTTAGTAGCGGGAGGCGTATCGGTCTACGAGCAGTACTTC

V: TRBV4-2
size: -
J: TRBJ1-4
D: -
CDR3: CASSQDLTVFATNEKLFF
DNA: TGTGCCAGCAGCCAAGATCTAACGGTTTTTGCAACTAATGAAAAACTGTTTTTT

V: TRBV7-2
size: -
J: TRBJ2-1
D: -
CDR3: CASSMTGINEQFF
DNA: TGTGCCAGCAGCATGACAGGTATCAATGAGCAGTTCTTC

V: TRBV29-1
size: -
J: TRBJ1-4
D: -
CDR3: CSVETGTGEKLFF
DNA: TGCAGCGTTGAGACGGGGACGGGTGAAAAACTGTTTTTT

V: TRBV5-1
size: -
J: TRBJ2-3
D: TRBD2
CDR3: CASSKPLAELTDTQYF
DNA: TGCGCCAGCAGCAAACCTCTAGCGGAGCTCACAGATACGCAGTATTTT

V: TRBV19
size: -
J: TRBJ1-2
D: -
CDR3: CASSSQGLDYGYTF
DNA: TGTGCCAGTAGTTCGCAGGGTCTGGACTATGGCTACACCTTC

V: TRBV7-3
size: -
J: TRBJ2-7
D: TRBD1
CDR3: CASSPGGPRDEQYF
DNA: TGTGCCAGCAGCCCAGGGGGCCCGCGCGACGAGCAGTACTTC

V: TRBV7-9
size: -
J: TRBJ1-1
D: TRBD1
CDR3: CASSLARTGGYTEAFF
DNA: TGTGCCAGCAGCTTAGCGCGGACAGGGGGGTACACTGAAGCTTTCTTT

V: TRBV6-5
size: -
J: TRBJ2-7
D: -
CDR3: CASSSGLENEQYF
DNA: TGTGCCAGCAGTTCCGGACTTGAGAACGAGCAGTACTTC

V: TRBV6-5
size: -
J: TRBJ2-5
D: -
CDR3: CASSEQETQYF
DNA: TGTGCCAGCAGCGAACAAGAGACCCAGTACTTC

V: TRBV6-1
size: -
J: TRBJ1-4
D: -
CDR3: CASSLVANEKLFF
DNA: TGTGCCAGCAGTTTGGTTGCTAATGAAAAACTGTTTTTT

V: TRBV11-3
size: -
J: TRBJ2-1
D: -
CDR3: CASSLDLLVDEQFF
DNA: TGTGCCAGCAGCTTAGATCTACTAGTAGACGAGCAGTTCTTC

V: TRBV27
size: -
J: TRBJ2-1
D: TRBD2
CDR3: CASSFLAGVRNEQFF
DNA: TGTGCCAGCAGTTTTCTAGCGGGAGTCAGGAATGAGCAGTTCTTC

V: TRBV10-3
size: -
J: TRBJ1-4
D: TRBD1
CDR3: CAISEGQGYSATNEKLFF
DNA: TGTGCCATCAGTGAGGGACAGGGTTATTCGGCAACTAATGAAAAACTGTTTTTT

V: TRBV7-8
size: -
J: TRBJ2-5
D: TRBD2
CDR3: CASSLTPTSGVLNASQYF
DNA: TGTGCCAGCAGCTTAACTCCGACTAGCGGGGTCCTGAACGCGAGCCAGTACTTC

V: TRBV7-2
size: -
J: TRBJ2-3
D: -
CDR3: CASSLAQTDTQYF
DNA: TGTGCCAGCAGCTTGGCGCAAACAGATACGCAGTATTTT

V: TRBV7-9
size: -
J: TRBJ1-4
D: -
CDR3: CASSLRFEKLFF
DNA: TGTGCCAGCAGCTTAAGATTTGAAAAACTGTTTTTT

V: TRBV10-3
size: -
J: TRBJ2-1
D: -
CDR3: CAISETSDNEQFF
DNA: TGTGCCATCAGTGAAACTAGTGACAATGAGCAGTTCTTC

V: TRBV19
size: -
J: TRBJ1-2
D: TRBD1
CDR3: CASRGSGTGRHGYTF
DNA: TGTGCCAGTAGGGGCTCCGGGACAGGGCGTCATGGCTACACCTTC

V: TRBV5-6
size: -
J: TRBJ2-7
D: TRBD1
CDR3: CASSLTDRDPYEQYF
DNA: TGTGCCAGCAGCTTAACGGACAGGGACCCCTACGAGCAGTACTTC

V: TRBV19
size: -
J: TRBJ1-5
D: -
CDR3: CASSPVGGAYQPQHF
DNA: TGTGCCAGTAGTCCCGTTGGGGGCGCATATCAGCCCCAGCATTTT

V: TRBV28
size: -
J: TRBJ2-1
D: TRBD2
CDR3: CASSWTSANNEQFF
DNA: TGTGCCAGCAGTTGGACTAGCGCCAACAATGAGCAGTTCTTC

V: TRBV11-2
size: -
J: TRBJ2-7
D: -
CDR3: CASSLGTLGEQYF
DNA: TGTGCCAGCAGCCTAGGGACACTTGGGGAGCAGTACTTC

V: TRBV7-9
size: -
J: TRBJ2-3
D: -
CDR3: CASSLTIRRQSTDTQYF
DNA: TGTGCCAGCAGCTTAACAATCAGGAGACAGAGCACAGATACGCAGTATTTT

V: TRBV6-6
size: -
J: TRBJ2-3
D: TRBD1
CDR3: CASSLRRDRRDTQYF
DNA: TGTGCCAGCAGCCTACGCCGGGACAGAAGAGATACGCAGTATTTT

V: TRBV4-2
size: -
J: TRBJ1-4
D: -
CDR3: CASSLSDATNEKLFF
DNA: TGTGCCAGCAGCCTAAGTGATGCAACTAATGAAAAACTGTTTTTT

V: TRBV9
size: -
J: TRBJ1-4
D: -
CDR3: CASSDRAPPEKLFF
DNA: TGTGCCAGCAGCGACCGGGCCCCGCCAGAAAAACTGTTTTTT

V: TRBV16
size: -
J: TRBJ1-3
D: TRBD1
CDR3: CASSQLQGSGNTIYF
DNA: TGTGCCAGCAGCCAACTACAGGGGTCTGGAAACACCATATATTTT

V: TRBV7-2
size: -
J: TRBJ2-5
D: -
CDR3: CASSVQIGQETQYF
DNA: TGTGCCAGCAGCGTACAGATTGGGCAAGAGACCCAGTACTTC

V: TRBV9
size: -
J: TRBJ1-5
D: TRBD1
CDR3: CASSAQGRQPQHF
DNA: TGTGCCAGCAGCGCACAGGGGAGGCAGCCCCAGCATTTT

V: TRBV10-3
size: -
J: TRBJ2-3
D: TRBD2
CDR3: CAIRPGLGEDTQYF
DNA: TGTGCCATCAGACCAGGACTAGGGGAAGATACGCAGTATTTT

V: TRBV4-1
size: -
J: TRBJ2-7
D: -
CDR3: CASSQVGVGQLREQYF
DNA: TGCGCCAGCAGCCAAGTAGGAGTAGGGCAGCTTCGGGAGCAGTACTTC

V: TRBV7-3
size: -
J: TRBJ2-7
D: -
CDR3: CASSSDRLSEQYF
DNA: TGTGCCAGCAGCTCCGATCGACTTAGCGAGCAGTACTTC

V: TRBV15
size: -
J: TRBJ2-2
D: -
CDR3: CATSRDRGGTGELFF
DNA: TGTGCCACCAGCAGAGACAGGGGCGGGACCGGGGAGCTGTTTTTT

V: TRBV14
size: -
J: TRBJ2-7
D: TRBD1
CDR3: CASSEGLSGTGTYEQYF
DNA: TGTGCCAGCAGCGAAGGGCTCAGCGGGACAGGGACCTACGAGCAGTACTTC